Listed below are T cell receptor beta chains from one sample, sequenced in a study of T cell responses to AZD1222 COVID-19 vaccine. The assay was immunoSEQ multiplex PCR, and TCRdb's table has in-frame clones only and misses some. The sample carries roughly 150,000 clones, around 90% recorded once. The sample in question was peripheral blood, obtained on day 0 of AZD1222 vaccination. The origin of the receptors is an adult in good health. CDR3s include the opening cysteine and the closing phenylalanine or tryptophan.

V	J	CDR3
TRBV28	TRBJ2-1	CASFGGGGSLNEQFF
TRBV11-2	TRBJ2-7	CASSHTRGSYEQYF
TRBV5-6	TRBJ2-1	CASSPTEDNEQFF
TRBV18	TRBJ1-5	CASHPPGTGDNQPQHF
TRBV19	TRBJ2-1	CASSTGTGYGINEQFF
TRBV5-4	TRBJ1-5	CASSLDGGPQHF
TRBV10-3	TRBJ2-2	CAIPDRADTGELFF
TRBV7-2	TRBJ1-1	CASSLKLDTEAFF
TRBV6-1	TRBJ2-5	CASSEFGRWETQYF
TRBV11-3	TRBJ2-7	CASSPGGYEQYF
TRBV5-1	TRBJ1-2	CASSQSGEGAVGYTF
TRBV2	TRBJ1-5	CASSKDRALNQPQHF
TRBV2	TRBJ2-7	CASSPRGQGVTYEQYF
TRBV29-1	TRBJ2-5	CSVVLGSQETQYF
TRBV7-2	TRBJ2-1	CASSPAAGGGNEQFF
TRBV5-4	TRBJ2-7	CASSFRAGPIGEQYF
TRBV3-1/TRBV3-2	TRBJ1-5	CASSQGTANQPQHF
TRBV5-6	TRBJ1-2	CASTRGRQGVANYGYTF
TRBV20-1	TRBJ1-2	CSASVAGLKGYTF
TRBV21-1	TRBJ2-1	CASSPLTSRNEQFF
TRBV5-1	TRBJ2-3	CASSSATSLGTDTQYF
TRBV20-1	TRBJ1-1	CSAATGEAFF
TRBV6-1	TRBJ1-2	CASSEMGGLKGYTF
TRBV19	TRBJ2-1	CASKSGRGYNEQFF
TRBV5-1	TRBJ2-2	CASSLGLTGELFF
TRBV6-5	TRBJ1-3	CASSYSLTSGNTIYF
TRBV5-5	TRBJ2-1	CASRAEGPSVGDEQFF
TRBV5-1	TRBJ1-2	CASTGTGDGGGYTF
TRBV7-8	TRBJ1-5	CASSFLGGESNQPQHF
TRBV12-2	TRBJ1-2	CASRLAQRTGPTNYGYTF
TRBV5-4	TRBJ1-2	CASSPPQEATF
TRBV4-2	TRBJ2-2	CASGHGRTTVANTGELFF
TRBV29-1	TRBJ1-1	CSAMTGNEAFF
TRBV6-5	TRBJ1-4	CASTRGGTGSEKLFF
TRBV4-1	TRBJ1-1	CASSQADRGSTEAFF
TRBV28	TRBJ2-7	CASSLSTGTSGSYEQYF
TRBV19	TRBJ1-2	CASTRRAGKDFYGYTF
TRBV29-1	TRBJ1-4	CSVLGPPGNEKLFF
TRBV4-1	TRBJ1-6	CASSHRQGDNSPLHF
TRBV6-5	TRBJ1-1	CASSYSRGDTEAFF
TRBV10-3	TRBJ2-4	CAISESSEDIQYF
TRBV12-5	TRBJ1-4	CASGLVGEKLFF
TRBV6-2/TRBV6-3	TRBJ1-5	CASSYSNVYQPQHF
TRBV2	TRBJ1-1	CASSEATGPPMNTEAFF
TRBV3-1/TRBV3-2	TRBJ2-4	CASSQQNIQYF
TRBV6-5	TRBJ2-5	CASSWTDTKGTQYF
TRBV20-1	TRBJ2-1	CSARDNEQFF
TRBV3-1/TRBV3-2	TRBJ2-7	CASSSWGYEQYF